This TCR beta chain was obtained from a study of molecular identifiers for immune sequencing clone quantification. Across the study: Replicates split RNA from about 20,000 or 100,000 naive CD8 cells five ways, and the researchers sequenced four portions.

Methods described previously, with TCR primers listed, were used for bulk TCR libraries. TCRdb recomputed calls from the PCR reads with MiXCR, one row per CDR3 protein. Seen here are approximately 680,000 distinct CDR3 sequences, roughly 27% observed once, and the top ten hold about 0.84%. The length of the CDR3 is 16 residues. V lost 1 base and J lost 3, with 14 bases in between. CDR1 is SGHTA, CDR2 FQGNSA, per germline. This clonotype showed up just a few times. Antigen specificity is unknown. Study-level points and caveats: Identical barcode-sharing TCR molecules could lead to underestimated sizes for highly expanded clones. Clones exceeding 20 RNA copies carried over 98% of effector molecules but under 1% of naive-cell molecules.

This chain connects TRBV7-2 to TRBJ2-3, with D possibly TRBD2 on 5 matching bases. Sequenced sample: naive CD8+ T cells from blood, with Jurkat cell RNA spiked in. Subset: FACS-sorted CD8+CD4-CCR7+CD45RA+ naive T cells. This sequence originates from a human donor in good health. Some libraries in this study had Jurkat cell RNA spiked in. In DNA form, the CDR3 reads TGTGCCAGCAGCTTAGGAGGGCTGCTGTCGACAGATACGCAGTATTTT. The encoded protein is CASSLGGLLSTDTQYF.